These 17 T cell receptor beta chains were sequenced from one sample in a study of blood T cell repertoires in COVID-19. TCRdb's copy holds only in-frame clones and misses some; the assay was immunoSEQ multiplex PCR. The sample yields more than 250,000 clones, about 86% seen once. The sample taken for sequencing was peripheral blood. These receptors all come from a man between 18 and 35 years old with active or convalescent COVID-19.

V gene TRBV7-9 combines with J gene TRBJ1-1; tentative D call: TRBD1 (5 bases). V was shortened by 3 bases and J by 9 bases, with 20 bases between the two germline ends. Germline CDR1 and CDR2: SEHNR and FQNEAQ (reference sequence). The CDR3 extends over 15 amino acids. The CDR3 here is CASSFLAGLGGKAFF. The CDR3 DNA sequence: TGTGCCAGCAGCTTCTTAGCAGGTCTGGGGGGGAAAGCTTTCTTT.

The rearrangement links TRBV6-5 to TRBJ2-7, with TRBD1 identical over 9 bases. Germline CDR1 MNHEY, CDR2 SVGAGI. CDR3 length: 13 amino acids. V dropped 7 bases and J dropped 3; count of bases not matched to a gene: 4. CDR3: CASTPGQGYEQYF. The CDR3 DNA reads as TGTGCCAGCACGCCGGGACAGGGCTACGAGCAGTACTTC.

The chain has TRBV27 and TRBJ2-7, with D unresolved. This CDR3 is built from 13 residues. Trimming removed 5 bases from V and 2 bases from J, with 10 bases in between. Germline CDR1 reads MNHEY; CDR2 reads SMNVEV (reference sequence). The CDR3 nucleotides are TGTGCCAGCAGTCTGTTCGTAGCCTACGAGCAGTACTTC. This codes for CASSLFVAYEQYF.

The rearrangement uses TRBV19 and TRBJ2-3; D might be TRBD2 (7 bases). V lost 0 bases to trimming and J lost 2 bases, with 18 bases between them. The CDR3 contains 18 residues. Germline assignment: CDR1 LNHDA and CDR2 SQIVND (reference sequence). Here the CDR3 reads CASSIEGGERGHTDTQYF. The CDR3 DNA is TGTGCCAGTAGTATAGAGGGGGGGGAAAGGGGACACACAGATACGCAGTATTTT.

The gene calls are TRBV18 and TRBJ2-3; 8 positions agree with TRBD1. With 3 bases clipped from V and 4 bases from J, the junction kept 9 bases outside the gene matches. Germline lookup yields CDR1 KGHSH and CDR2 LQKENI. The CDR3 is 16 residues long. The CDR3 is CASSPPPRGHSDTQYF. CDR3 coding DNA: TGTGCCAGCTCACCTCCTCCCAGGGGGCACTCAGATACGCAGTATTTT.

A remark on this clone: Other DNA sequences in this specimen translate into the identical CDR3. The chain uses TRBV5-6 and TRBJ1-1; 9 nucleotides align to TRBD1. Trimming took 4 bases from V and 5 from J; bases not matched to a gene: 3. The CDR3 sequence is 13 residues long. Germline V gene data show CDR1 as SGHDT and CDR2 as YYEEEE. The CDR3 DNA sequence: TGTGCCAGCAGCACGGGACAGGGAACTGAAGCTTTCTTT. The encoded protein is CASSTGQGTEAFF.

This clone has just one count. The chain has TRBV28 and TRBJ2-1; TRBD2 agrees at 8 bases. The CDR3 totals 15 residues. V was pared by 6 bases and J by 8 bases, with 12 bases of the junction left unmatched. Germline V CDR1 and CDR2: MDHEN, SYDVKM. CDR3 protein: CASRPGLGMGDEQFF. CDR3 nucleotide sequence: TGTGCCAGCAGACCGGGACTAGGCATGGGCGATGAGCAGTTCTTC.

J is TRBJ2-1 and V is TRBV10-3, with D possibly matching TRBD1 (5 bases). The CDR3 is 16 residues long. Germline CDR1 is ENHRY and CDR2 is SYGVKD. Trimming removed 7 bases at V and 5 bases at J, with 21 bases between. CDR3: CAITTHLGQGDNEQFF. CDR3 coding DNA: TGTGCCATCACCACTCACCTGGGGCAGGGCGACAATGAGCAGTTCTTC.

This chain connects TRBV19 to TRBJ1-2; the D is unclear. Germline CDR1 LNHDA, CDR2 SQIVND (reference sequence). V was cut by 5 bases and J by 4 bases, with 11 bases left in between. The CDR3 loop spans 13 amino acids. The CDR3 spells CASSVSSTYGYTF. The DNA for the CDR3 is TGTGCCAGTAGTGTTAGTTCAACCTATGGCTACACCTTC.

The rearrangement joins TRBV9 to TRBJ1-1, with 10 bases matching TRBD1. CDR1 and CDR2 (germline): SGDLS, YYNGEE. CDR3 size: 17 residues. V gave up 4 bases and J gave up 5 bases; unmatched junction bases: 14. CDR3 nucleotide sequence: TGTGCCAGCAGCAAAGCAATCAGGACAGGGGGTCCGACTGAAGCTTTCTTT. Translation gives CASSKAIRTGGPTEAFF.

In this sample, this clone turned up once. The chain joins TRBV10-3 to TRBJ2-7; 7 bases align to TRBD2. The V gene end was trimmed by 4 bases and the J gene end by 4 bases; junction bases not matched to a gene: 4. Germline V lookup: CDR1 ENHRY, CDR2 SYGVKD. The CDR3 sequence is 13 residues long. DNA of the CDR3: TGTGCCATCAGTGGCGGGAGTGCTTACGAGCAGTACTTC. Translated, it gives CAISGGSAYEQYF.

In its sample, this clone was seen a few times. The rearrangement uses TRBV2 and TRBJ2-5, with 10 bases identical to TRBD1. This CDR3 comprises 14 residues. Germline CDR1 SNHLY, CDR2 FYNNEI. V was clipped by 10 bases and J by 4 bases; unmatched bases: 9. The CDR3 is CATLIDRGRETQYF. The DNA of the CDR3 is TGTGCCACCCTTATCGACAGGGGGCGAGAGACCCAGTACTTC. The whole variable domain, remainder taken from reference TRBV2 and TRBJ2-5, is EPEVTQTPSHQVTQMGQEVILRCVPISNHLYFYWYRQILGQKVEFLVSFYNNEISEKSEIFDDQFSVERPDGSNFTLKIRSTKLEDSAMYFCATLIDRGRETQYFGPGTRLLVL.

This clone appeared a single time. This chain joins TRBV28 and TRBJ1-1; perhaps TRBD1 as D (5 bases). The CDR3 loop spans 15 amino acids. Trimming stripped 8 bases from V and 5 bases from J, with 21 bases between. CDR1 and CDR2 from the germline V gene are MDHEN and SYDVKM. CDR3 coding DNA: TGTGCCAGCGGGACTTTCTACAAAAAGAGGACTGAAGCTTTCTTT. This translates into CASGTFYKKRTEAFF.

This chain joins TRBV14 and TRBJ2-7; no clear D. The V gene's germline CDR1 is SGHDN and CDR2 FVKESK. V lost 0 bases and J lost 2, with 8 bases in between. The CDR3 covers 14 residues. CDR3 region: CASSQDITAYEQYF. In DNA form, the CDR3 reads TGTGCCAGCAGCCAAGATATCACAGCCTACGAGCAGTACTTC.

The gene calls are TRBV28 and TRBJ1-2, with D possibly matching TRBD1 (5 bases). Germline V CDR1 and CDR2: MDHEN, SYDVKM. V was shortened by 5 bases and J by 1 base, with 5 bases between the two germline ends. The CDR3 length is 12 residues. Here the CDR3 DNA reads TGTGCCAGCAGTAGGGGTAACTATGGCTACACCTTC. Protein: CASSRGNYGYTF.

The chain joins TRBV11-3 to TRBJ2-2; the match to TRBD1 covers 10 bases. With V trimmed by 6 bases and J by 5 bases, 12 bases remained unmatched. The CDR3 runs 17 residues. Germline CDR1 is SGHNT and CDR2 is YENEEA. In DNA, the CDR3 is TGTGCCAGCAGAAGAGCAACCGGGACAGGGGAGACCGGGGAGCTGTTTTTT. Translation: CASRRATGTGETGELFF.

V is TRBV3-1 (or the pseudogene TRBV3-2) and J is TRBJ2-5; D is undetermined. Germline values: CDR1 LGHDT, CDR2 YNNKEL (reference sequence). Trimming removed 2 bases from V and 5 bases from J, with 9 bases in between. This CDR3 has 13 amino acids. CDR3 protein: CASSQTELETQYF. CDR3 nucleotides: TGTGCCAGCAGCCAAACCGAGTTGGAGACCCAGTACTTC.